Given below is one TCR beta chain in context. Its target is unknown. The data were obtained in a study of OX40 agonist ivuxolimab in advanced cancers. The study's findings and limits: Average numbers of expanded clones were greater in CD8+ T cells than in CD4+. No antigen was identified for the clonally expanded peripheral T cells.

TCRdb's table, derived via immunoSEQ multiplex PCR, lists solely in-frame clones and lacks some. This sample has 75,000 to 95,000 clones, with more than 80% found just once. Autoimmune disease history or systemic immunosuppression meant exclusion. The germline gives CDR1 MDHEN, CDR2 SYDVKM. The CDR3 is made up of 14 amino acids. Losses at the gene ends were 1 base for V and 2 bases for J; bases not matched to a gene: 2. The source of this sequence is an adult with an advanced solid tumor such as melanoma, head and neck, liver or kidney cancer. Here the sequenced sample was CD4+ or CD8+ T cells sorted from blood, taken in a trial of the OX40 agonist ivuxolimab. This chain uses TRBV28 with TRBJ2-7, with 7 bases that match TRBD2. The CDR3 region is CASSLSGGTYEQYF. The CDR3, as DNA: TGTGCCAGCAGTTTATCGGGGGGAACCTACGAGCAGTACTTC.